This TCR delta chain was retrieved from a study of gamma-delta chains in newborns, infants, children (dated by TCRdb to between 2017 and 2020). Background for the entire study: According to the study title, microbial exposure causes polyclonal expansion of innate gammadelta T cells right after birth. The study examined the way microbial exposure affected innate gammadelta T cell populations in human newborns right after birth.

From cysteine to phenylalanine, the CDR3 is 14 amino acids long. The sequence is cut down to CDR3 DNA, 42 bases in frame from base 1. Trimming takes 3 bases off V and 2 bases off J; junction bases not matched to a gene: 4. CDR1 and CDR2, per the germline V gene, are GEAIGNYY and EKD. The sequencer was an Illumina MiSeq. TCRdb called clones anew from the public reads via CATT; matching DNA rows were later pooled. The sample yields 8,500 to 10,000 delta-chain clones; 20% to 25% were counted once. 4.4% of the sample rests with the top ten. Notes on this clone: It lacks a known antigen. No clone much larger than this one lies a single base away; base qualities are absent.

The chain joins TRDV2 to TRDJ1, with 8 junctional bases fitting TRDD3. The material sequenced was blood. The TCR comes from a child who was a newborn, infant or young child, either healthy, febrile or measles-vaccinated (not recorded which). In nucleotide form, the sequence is TGTGCCTGTGACGGCGTGGGGGATACCGATAAACTCATCTTT. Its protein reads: CACDGVGDTDKLIF.